This TCR beta chain was captured by sequencing in a study of CD8 T cells in Susac syndrome. The CDR3 length is 16 residues. V was pared by 3 bases and J by 0 bases, with 15 bases between. Germline V gene sequence: CDR1 SGHNT, CDR2 YYREEE (reference sequence). TCR beta sequences were obtained from blood CD8+ and CD4+ T cells. Random hexamers were used to reverse transcribe an amount of roughly 0.5 to 1 ug RNA. By means of immunoSEQ multiplex PCR, TCR beta CDR3 spanning 54 Vbeta and 13 Jbeta underwent amplification. TCRdb re-called the immunoSEQ multiplex PCR reads through MiXCR, storing one row per CDR3 protein. The repertoire holds about 300,000 distinct CDR3 sequences, with about 82% as singletons.

Sequencing input: CD8+ T cells from PBMCs. The TCR comes from a human donor with multiple sclerosis. V usage is TRBV5-4 and J usage is TRBJ1-1; D is perhaps TRBD1 (5 bases). The CDR3 spells CASSWGGRGMNTEAFF. The CDR3 region has the DNA TGTGCCAGCAGCTGGGGAGGACGGGGGATGAACACTGAAGCTTTCTTT.